The entry below gives a single T cell receptor (beta chain) sequence along with its context. This entry is derived from a study of regulatory T cells in long-lasting Graves disease. The time point denotes: newly diagnosed GD, antithyroid drugs for less than 3 months. After RNA was extracted from PBMCs, the TCR library was made from it. Both iRepertoire HTBI primers and Arm-PCR of CDR3 regions were used to build the TCR beta libraries. MiXCR was run by TCRdb on the multiplex PCR reads, yielding one entry per CDR3 protein. The profile shows approximately 270,000 distinct CDR3 sequences, around 18% of them singletons. These data were likewise used in another study, on T cells in Graves' hyperthyroidism and ophthalmopathy. As reported in that work: Uncontrolled infection, other autoimmune disease, pregnancy or lactation excluded patients. Initially, a first-round RT-PCR of the TCR CDR3 employed the HTBI primer set.

Sequenced material: peripheral blood mononuclear cells (PBMCs), taken at new diagnosis, from a patient treated with antithyroid drugs. The receptor's source is a woman aged 30 to 39 with Graves disease.

DNA of the CDR3: TGTGCCAGCAGTGAGACCGGGACAGGGGGCTATGGCGAGCAGTACTTC. Translating gives CASSETGTGGYGEQYF. The chain links TRBV2 to TRBJ2-7, with 12 bases fitting TRBD1. J was trimmed by 6 bases and V by 3 bases; bases with no gene match: 9. This CDR3 contains 16 residues. Germline V lookup: CDR1 SNHLY, CDR2 FYNNEI.